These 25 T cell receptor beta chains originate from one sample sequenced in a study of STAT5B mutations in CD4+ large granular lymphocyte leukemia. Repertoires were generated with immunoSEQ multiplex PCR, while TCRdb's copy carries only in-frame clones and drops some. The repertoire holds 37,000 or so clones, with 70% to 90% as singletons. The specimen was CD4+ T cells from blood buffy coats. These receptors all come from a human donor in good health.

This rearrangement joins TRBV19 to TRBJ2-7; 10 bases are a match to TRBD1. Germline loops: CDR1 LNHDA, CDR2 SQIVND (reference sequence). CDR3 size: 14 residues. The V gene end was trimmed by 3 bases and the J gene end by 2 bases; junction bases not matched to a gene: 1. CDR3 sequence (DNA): TGTGCCAGTAGTATGGGGACAGGGGCCTACGAGCAGTACTTC. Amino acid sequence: CASSMGTGAYEQYF.

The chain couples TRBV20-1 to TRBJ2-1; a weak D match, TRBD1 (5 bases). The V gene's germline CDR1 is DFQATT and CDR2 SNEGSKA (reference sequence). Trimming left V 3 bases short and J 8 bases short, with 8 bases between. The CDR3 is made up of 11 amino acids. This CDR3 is CSASVRDEQFF. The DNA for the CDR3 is TGCAGTGCTAGCGTCAGGGATGAGCAGTTCTTC.

CDR3 in amino acids: CASGDRGETQYF. CDR3 in DNA: TGTGCCAGCGGGGACAGGGGGGAGACCCAGTACTTC. V and J are TRBV7-9 and TRBJ2-5; 11 bases line up with TRBD1. This CDR3 spans 12 amino acids. V gave up 8 bases and J gave up 5 bases; unmatched junction bases: 1. CDR1 and CDR2 from the germline V gene are SEHNR and FQNEAQ (reference sequence).

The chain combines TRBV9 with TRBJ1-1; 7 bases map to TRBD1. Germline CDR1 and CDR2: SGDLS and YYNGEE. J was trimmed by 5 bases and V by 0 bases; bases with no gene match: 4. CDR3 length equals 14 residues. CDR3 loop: CASSVVQGKTEAFF. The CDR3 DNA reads TGTGCCAGCAGCGTAGTACAGGGGAAAACTGAAGCTTTCTTT.

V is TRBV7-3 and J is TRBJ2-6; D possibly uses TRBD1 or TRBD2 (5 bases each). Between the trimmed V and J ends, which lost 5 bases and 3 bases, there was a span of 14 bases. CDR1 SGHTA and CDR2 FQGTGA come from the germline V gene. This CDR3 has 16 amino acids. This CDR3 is CASSILGRLGANVLTF. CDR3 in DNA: TGTGCCAGCAGCATCCTGGGACGCCTTGGGGCCAACGTCCTGACTTTC.

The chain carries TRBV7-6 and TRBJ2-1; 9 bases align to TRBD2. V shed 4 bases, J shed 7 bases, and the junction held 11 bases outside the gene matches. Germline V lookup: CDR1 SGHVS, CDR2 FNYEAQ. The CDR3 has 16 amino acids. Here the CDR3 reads CASSSSGRILGNEQFF. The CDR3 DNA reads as TGTGCCAGCAGCTCAAGCGGGAGGATTTTGGGGAATGAGCAGTTCTTC.

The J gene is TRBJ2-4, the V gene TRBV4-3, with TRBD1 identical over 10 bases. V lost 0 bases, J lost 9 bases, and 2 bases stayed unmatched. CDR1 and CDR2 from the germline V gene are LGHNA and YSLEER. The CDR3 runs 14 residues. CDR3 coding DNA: TGCGCCAGCAGCCAAGACGGACAGGGGGGCATTCAGTACTTC. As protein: CASSQDGQGGIQYF.

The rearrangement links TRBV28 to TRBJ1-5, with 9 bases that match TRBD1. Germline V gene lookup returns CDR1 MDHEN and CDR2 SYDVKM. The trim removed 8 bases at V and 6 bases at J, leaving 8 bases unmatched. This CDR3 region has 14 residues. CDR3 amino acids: CASASGTGSQPQHF. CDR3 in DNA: TGTGCCAGCGCCTCCGGGACAGGGTCTCAGCCCCAGCATTTT.

This chain's CDR3 is CASSPGGAGGLQETQYF. Written as DNA, the CDR3 is TGTGCCAGCAGCCCCGGCGGAGCGGGAGGTCTCCAAGAGACCCAGTACTTC. The chain employs TRBV5-4 and TRBJ2-5; the match to TRBD2 covers 9 bases. The trim removed 4 bases at V and 1 base at J, leaving 11 bases unmatched. The CDR3 has 17 residues. Per the germline V gene, CDR1 is SGHNT and CDR2 is YYREEE (reference sequence). Based on the CDR3 plus reference TRBV5-4 and TRBJ2-5, the full variable domain is ETGVTQSPTHLIKTRGQQVTLRCSSQSGHNTVSWYQQALGQGPQFIFQYYREEENGRGNFPPRFSGLQFPNYSSELNVNALELDDSALYLCASSPGGAGGLQETQYFGPGTRLLVL.

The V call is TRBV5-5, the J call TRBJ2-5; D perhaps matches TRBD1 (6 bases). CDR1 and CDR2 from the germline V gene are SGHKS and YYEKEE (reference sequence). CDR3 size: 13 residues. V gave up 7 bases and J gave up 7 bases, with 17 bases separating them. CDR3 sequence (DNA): TGTGCCAGCCGCTGGGGACAAGAGGGGACCCAGTACTTC. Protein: CASRWGQEGTQYF.

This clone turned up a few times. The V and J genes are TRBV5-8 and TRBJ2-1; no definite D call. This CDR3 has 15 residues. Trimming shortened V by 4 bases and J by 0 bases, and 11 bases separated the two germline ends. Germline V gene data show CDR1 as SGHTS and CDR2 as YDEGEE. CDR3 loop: CASSAILLSYNEQFF. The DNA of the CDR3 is TGTGCCAGCAGCGCCATTCTACTCTCCTACAATGAGCAGTTCTTC.

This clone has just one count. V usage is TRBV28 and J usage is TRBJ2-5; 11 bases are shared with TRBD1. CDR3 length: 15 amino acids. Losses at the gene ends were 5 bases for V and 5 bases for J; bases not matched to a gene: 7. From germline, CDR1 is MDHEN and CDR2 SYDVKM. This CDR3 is CASSTRTGGMETQYF. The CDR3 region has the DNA TGTGCCAGCAGTACCCGGACAGGGGGCATGGAGACCCAGTACTTC.

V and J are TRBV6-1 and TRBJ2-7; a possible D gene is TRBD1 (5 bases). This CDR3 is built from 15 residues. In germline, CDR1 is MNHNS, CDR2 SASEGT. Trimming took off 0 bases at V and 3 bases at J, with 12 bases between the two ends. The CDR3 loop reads CASSEASSQGYEQYF. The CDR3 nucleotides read TGTGCCAGCAGTGAAGCGAGCTCCCAGGGCTACGAGCAGTACTTC.

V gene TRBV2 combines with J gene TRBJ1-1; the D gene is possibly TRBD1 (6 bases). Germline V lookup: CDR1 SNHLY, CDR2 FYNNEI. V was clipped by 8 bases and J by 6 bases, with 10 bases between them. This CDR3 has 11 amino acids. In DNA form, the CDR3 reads TGTGCCAGCGGGGGGGGCCCTGAAGCTTTCTTT. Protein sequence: CASGGGPEAFF.

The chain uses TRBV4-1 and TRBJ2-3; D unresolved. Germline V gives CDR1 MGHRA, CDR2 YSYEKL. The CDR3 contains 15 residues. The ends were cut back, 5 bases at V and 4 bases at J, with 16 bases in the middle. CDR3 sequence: CASSRAAERADTQYF. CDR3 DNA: TGCGCCAGCAGCAGGGCGGCGGAAAGGGCAGATACGCAGTATTTT.

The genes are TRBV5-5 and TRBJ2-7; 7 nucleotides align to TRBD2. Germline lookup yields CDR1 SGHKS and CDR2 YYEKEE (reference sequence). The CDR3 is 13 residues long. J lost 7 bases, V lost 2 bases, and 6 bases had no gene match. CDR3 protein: CASSFGRAGEQYF. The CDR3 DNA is TGTGCCAGCAGCTTTGGGAGGGCTGGTGAGCAGTACTTC. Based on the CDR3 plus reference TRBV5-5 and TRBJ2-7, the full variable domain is DAGVTQSPTHLIKTRGQQVTLRCSPISGHKSVSWYQQVLGQGPQFIFQYYEKEERGRGNFPDRFSARQFPNYSSELNVNALLLGDSALYLCASSFGRAGEQYFGPGTRLTVT.

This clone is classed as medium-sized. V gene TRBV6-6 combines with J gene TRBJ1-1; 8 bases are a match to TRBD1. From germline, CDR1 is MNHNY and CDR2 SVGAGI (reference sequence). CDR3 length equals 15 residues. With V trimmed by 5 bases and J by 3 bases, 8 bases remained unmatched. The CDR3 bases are TGTGCCAGCAGTCCCGACAGGGGTTCGGACACTGAAGCTTTCTTT. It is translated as CASSPDRGSDTEAFF.

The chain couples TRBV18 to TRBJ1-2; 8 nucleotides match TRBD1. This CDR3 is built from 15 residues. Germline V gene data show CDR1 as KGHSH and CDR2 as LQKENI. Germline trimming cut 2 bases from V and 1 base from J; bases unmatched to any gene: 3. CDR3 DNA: TGTGCCAGCTCACCAGCCAGGGGGCATAACTATGGCTACACCTTC. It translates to CASSPARGHNYGYTF.

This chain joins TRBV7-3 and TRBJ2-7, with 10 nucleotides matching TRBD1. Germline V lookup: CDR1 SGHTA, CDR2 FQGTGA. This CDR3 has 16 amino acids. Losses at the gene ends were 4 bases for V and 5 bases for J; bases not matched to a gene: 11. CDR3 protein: CASSSPRDRGGNEQYF. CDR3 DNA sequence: TGTGCCAGCAGCTCCCCCCGGGACAGGGGCGGGAACGAGCAGTACTTC. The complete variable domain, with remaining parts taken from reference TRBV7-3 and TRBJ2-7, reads GAGVSQTPSNKVTEKGKYVELRCDPISGHTALYWYRQSLGQGPEFLIYFQGTGAADDSGLPNDRFFAVRPEGSVSTLKIQRTERGDSAVYLCASSSPRDRGGNEQYFGPGTRLTVT.

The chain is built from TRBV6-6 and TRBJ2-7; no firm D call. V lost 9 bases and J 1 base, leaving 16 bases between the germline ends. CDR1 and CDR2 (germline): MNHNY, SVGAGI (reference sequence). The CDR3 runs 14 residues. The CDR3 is CASRVPGHSYEQYF. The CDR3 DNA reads TGTGCCAGTCGTGTTCCCGGGCATTCCTACGAGCAGTACTTC.

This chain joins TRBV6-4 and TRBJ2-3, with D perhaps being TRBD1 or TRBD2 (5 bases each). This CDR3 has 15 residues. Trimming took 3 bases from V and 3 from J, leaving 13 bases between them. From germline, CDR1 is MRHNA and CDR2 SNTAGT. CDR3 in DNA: TGTGCCAGCAGTGAGGGGACGGGAAGAACAGATACGCAGTATTTT. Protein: CASSEGTGRTDTQYF.

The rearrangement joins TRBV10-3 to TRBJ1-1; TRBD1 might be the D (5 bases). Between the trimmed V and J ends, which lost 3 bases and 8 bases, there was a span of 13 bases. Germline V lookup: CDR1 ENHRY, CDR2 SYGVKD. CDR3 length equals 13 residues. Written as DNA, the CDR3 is TGTGCCATCAGTGATGTCGAGGGGCGGGAAGCTTTCTTT. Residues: CAISDVEGREAFF.

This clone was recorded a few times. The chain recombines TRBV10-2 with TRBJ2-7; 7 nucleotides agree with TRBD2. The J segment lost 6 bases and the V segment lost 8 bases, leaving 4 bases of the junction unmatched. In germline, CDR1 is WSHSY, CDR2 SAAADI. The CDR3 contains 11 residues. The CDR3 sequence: CASALALEQYF. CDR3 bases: TGCGCCAGCGCACTAGCGCTCGAGCAGTACTTC.

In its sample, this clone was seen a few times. The CDR3 sequence: CASSILGYEQFF. Here the CDR3 DNA reads TGTGCCAGTAGTATTCTAGGATATGAGCAGTTCTTC. The rearrangement uses TRBV19 and TRBJ2-1; no definite D call. Germline loops: CDR1 LNHDA, CDR2 SQIVND (reference sequence). Between the trimmed V and J ends, which lost 3 bases and 8 bases, there was a span of 8 bases. This CDR3 comprises 12 residues.

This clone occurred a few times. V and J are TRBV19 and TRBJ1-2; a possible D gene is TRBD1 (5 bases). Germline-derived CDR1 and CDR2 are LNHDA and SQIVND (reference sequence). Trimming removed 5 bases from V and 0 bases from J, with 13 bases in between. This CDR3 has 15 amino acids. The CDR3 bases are TGTGCCAGTAGTCTTGGGACGGATTCTAACTATGGCTACACCTTC. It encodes CASSLGTDSNYGYTF.